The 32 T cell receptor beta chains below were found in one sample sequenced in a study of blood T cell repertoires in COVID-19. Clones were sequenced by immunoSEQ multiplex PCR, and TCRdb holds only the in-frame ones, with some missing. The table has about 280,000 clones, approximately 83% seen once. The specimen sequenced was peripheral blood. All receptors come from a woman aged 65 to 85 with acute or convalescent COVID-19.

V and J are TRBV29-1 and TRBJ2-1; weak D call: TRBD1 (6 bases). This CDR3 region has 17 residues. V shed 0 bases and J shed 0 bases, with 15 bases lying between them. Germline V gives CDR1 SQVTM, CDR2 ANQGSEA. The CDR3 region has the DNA TGCAGCGTTGAAGATGGGGGCGGCAGCTACTCCTACAATGAGCAGTTCTTC. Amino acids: CSVEDGGGSYSYNEQFF.

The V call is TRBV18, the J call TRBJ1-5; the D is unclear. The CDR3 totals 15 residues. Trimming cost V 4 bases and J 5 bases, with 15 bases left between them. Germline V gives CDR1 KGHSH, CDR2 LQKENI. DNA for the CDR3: TGTGCCAGCTCACACGGTAGGGTCGGGGATCAGCCCCAGCATTTT. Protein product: CASSHGRVGDQPQHF.

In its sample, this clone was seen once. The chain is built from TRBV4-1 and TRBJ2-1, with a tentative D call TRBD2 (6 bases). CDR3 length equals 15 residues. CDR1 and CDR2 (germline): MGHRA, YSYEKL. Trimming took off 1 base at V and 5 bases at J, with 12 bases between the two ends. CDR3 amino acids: CASSQGRGLDNEQFF. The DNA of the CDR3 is TGCGCCAGCAGCCAAGGGCGGGGTTTGGACAATGAGCAGTTCTTC.

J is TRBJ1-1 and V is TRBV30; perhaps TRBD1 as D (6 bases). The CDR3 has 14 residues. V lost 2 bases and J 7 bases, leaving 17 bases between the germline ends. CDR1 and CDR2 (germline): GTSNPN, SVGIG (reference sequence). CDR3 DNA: TGTGCCTGGAGTACAGGGTCTCTTGCGGGTGAAGCTTTCTTT. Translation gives CAWSTGSLAGEAFF.

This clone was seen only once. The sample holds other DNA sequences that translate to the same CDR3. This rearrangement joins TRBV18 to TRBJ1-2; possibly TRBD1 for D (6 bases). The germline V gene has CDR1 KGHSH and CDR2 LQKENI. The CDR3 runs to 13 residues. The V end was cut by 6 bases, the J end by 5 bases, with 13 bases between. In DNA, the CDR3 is TGTGCCAGCTCCCCGGGACAACCATATGGCTACACCTTC. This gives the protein CASSPGQPYGYTF.

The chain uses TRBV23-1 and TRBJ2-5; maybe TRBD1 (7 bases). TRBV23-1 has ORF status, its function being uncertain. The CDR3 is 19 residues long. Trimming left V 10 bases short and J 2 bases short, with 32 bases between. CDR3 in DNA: TGCGCCACCAACGGGGGTCGAACCTGCAACCGGGACAGACAAGAGACCCAGTACTTC. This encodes CATNGGRTCNRDRQETQYF.

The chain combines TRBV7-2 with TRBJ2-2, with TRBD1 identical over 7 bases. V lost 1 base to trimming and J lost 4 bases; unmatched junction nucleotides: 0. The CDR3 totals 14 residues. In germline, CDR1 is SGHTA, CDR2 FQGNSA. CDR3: CASSLDRGTGELFF. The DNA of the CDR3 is TGTGCCAGCAGCTTAGACAGGGGCACCGGGGAGCTGTTTTTT. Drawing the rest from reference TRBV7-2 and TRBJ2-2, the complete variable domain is GAGVSQSPSNKVTEKGKDVELRCDPISGHTALYWYRQSLGQGLEFLIYFQGNSAPDKSGLPSDRFSAERTGGSVSTLTIQRTQQEDSAVYLCASSLDRGTGELFFGEGSRLTVL.

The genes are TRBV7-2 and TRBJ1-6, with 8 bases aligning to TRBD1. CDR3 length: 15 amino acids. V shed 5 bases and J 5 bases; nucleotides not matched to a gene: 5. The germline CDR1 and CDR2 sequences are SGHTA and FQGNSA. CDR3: CASSPGQGHNSPLHF. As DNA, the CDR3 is TGTGCCAGCAGCCCCGGACAGGGACATAATTCACCCCTCCACTTT.

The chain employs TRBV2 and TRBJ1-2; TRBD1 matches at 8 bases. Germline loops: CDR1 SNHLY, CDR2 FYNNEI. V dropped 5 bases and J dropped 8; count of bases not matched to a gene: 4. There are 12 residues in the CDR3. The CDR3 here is CASSRTGNGYTF. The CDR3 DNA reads TGTGCCAGCAGTAGGACAGGGAACGGCTACACCTTC. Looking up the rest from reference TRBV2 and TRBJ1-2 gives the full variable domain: EPEVTQTPSHQVTQMGQEVILRCVPISNHLYFYWYRQILGQKVEFLVSFYNNEISEKSEIFDDQFSVERPDGSNFTLKIRSTKLEDSAMYFCASSRTGNGYTFGSGTRLTVV.

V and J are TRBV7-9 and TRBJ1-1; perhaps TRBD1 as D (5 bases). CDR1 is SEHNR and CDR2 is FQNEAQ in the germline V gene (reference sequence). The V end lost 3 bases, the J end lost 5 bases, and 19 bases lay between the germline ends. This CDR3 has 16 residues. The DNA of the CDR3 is TGTGCCAGCAGCTTTATTACAGGCGGGGGACCTACTGAAGCTTTCTTT. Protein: CASSFITGGGPTEAFF.

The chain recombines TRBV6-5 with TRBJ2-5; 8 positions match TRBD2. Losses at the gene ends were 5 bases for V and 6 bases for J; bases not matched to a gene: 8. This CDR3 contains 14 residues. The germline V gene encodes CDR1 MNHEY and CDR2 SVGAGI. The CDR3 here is CASSRGGRMKTQYF. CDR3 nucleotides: TGTGCCAGCAGTCGGGGGGGGAGGATGAAGACCCAGTACTTC.

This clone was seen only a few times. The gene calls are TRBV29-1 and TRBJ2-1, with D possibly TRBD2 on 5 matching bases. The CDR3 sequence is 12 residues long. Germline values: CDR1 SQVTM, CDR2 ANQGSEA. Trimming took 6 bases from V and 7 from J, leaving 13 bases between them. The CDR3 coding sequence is TGCAGCGTAGAGGGCCTAGTTAATGAGCAGTTCTTC. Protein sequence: CSVEGLVNEQFF.

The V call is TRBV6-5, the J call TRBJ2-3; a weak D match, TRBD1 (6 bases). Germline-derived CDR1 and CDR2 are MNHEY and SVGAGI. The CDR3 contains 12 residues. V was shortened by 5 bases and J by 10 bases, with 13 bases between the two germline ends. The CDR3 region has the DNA TGTGCCAGCAGTACCATAGGGGGTGCGCAGTATTTT. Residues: CASSTIGGAQYF.

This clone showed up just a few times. Written as DNA, the CDR3 is TGCAGCGTTGGCCCGGGGTCCCCAGATACGCAGTATTTT. Translating gives CSVGPGSPDTQYF. J is TRBJ2-3 and V is TRBV29-1, with D tentatively TRBD2 (5 bases). V gave up 4 bases and J gave up 4 bases, with 12 bases separating them. From germline, CDR1 is SQVTM and CDR2 ANQGSEA. The CDR3 contains 13 residues.

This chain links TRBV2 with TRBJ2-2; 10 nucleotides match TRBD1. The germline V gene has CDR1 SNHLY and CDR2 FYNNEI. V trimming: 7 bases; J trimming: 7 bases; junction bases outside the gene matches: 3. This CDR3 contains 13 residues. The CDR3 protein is CASTGQGGGELFF. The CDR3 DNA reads TGTGCCAGCACCGGACAGGGGGGCGGGGAGCTGTTTTTT.

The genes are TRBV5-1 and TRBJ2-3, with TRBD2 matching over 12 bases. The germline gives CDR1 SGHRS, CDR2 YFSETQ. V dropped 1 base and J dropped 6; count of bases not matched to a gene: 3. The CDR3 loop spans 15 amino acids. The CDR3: CASSLTSGGLDTQYF. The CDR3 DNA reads TGCGCCAGCAGCTTGACTAGCGGGGGGCTGGATACGCAGTATTTT. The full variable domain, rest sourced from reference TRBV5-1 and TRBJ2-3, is KAGVTQTPRYLIKTRGQQVTLSCSPISGHRSVSWYQQTPGQGLQFLFEYFSETQRNKGNFPGRFSGRQFSNSRSEMNVSTLELGDSALYLCASSLTSGGLDTQYFGPGTRLTVL.

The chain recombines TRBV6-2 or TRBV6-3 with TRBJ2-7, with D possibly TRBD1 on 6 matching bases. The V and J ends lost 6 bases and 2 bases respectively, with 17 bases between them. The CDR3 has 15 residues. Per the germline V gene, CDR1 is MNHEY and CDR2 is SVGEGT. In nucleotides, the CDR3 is TGTGCCAGCAGCTATAACAGGGCCCCCCCCTACGAGCAGTACTTC. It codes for CASSYNRAPPYEQYF.

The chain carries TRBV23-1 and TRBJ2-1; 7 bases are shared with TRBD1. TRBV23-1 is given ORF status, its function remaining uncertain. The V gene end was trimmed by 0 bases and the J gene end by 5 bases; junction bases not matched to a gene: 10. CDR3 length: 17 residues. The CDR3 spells CASSQSRTGQLDNEQFF. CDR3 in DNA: TGCGCCAGCAGTCAATCTAGGACGGGACAGTTGGACAATGAGCAGTTCTTC.

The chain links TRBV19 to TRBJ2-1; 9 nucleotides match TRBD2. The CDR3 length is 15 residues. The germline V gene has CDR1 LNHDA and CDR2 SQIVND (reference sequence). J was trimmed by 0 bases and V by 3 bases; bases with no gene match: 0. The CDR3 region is CASSISGSSYNEQFF. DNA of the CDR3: TGTGCCAGTAGTATTAGCGGGAGCTCCTACAATGAGCAGTTCTTC.

The CDR3 spells CASSRRGLEAFF. The CDR3 bases are TGTGCCAGCAGCCGCAGGGGCCTTGAAGCTTTCTTT. The V call is TRBV6-5, the J call TRBJ1-1, with D perhaps matching TRBD1 (6 bases). This CDR3 is 12 amino acids long. From germline, CDR1 is MNHEY and CDR2 SVGAGI. Trimming stripped 6 bases from V and 7 bases from J, with 12 bases between.

CDR3 protein: CASRAGTGYSPLHF. The CDR3 DNA follows: TGCGCCAGCAGGGCCGGGACAGGATATTCACCCCTCCACTTT. The V and J genes are TRBV5-1 and TRBJ1-6; 8 bases are a match to TRBD1. The CDR3 sequence is 14 residues long. The germline CDR1 and CDR2 sequences are SGHRS and YFSETQ. J lost 8 bases, V lost 5 bases, and 6 bases had no gene match.

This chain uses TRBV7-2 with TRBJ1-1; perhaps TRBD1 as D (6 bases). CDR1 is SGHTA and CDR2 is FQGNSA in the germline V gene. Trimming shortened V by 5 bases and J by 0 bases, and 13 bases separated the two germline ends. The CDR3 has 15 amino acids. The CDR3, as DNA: TGTGCCAGCAGCATCTCCGGGACACTGAACACTGAAGCTTTCTTT. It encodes CASSISGTLNTEAFF.

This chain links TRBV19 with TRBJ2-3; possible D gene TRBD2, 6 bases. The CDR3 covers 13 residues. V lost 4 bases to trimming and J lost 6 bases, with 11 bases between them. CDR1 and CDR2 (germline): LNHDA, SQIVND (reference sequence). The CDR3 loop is CASSNGGADTQYF. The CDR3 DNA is TGTGCCAGTAGTAACGGGGGAGCGGATACGCAGTATTTT.

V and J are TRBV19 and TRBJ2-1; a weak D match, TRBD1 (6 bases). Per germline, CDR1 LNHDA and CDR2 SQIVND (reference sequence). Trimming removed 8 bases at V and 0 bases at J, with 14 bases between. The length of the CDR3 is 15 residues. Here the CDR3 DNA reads TGTGCCAGTGCCATAGGGACATCCTCCTACAATGAGCAGTTCTTC. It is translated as CASAIGTSSYNEQFF.

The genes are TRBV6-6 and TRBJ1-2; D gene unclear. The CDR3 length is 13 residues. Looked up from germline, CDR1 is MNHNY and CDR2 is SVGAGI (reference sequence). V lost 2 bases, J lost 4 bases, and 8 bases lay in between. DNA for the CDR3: TGTGCCAGCAGTTACGGGGAGCGCTATGGCTACACCTTC. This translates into CASSYGERYGYTF.

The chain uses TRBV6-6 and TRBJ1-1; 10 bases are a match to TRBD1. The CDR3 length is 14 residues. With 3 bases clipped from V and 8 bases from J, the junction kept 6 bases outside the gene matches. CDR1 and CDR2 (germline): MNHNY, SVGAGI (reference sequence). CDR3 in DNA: TGTGCCAGCAGTTATCAGGGACAGGGGATCGAAGCTTTCTTT. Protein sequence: CASSYQGQGIEAFF.

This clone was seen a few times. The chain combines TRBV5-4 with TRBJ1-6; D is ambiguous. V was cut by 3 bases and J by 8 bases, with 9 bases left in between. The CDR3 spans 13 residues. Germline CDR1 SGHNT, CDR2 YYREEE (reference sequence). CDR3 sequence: CASSSPRDSPLHF. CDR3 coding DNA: TGTGCCAGCAGCTCCCCGAGGGATTCACCCCTCCACTTT.

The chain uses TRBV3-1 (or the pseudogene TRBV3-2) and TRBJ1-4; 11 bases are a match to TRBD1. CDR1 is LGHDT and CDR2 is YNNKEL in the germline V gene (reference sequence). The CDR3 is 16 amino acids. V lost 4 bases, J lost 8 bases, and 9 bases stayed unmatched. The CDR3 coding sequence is TGTGCCAGCAGCCGAACCGGGACAGGGGGTGCGGAAAAACTGTTTTTT. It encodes CASSRTGTGGAEKLFF.

CDR3 sequence (DNA): TGTGCCAGCAGCTTATTCAGGACAGGTCAAATGGGGGTTCGTCAGCCCCAGCATTTT. This translates into CASSLFRTGQMGVRQPQHF. The chain uses TRBV7-9 and TRBJ1-5; 7 bases map to TRBD1. The CDR3 contains 19 residues. J gave up 6 bases and V 2 bases, and 19 bases lay outside the gene matches. Germline CDR1 and CDR2: SEHNR and FQNEAQ (reference sequence).

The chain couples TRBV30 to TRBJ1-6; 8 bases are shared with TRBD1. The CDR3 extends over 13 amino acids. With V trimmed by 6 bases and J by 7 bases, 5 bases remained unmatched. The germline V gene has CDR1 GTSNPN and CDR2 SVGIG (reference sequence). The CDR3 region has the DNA TGTGCCTGCCGACAGGGGCTGAATTCACCCCTCCACTTT. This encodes CACRQGLNSPLHF.

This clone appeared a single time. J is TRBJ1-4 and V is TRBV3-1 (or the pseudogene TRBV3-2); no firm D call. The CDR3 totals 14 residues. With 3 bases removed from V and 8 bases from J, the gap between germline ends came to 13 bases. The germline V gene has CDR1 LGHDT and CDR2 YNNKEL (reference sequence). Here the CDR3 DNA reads TGTGCCAGCAGCCAGAGCGTCTCGGTCGAAAAACTGTTTTTT. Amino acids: CASSQSVSVEKLFF.

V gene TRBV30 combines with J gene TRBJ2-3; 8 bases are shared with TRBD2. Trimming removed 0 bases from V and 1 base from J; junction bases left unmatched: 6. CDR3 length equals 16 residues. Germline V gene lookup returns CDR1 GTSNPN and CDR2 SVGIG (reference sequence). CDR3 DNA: TGTGCCTGGAGTGTACTCCCGGGGGGGGGCACAGATACGCAGTATTTT. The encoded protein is CAWSVLPGGGTDTQYF.